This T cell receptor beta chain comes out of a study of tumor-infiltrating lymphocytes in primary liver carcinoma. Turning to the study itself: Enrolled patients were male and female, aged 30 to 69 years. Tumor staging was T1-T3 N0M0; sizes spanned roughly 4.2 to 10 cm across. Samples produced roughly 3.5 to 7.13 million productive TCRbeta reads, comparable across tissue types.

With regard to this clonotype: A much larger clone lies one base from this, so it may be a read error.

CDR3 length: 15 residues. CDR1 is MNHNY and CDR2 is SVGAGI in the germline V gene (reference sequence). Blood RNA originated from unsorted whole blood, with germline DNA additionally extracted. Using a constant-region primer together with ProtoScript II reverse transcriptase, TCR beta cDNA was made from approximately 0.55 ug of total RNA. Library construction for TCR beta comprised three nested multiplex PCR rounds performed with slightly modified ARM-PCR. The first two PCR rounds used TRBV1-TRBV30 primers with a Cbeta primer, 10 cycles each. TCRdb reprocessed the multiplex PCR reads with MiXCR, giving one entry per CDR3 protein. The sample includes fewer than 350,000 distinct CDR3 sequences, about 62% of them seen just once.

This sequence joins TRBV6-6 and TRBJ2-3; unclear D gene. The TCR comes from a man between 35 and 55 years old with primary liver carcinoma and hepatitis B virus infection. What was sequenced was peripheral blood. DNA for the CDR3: TGTGCCAGCATGGTCTCACTGAATCTCACAAATACGCAGTATTTT. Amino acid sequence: CASMVSLNLTNTQYF.